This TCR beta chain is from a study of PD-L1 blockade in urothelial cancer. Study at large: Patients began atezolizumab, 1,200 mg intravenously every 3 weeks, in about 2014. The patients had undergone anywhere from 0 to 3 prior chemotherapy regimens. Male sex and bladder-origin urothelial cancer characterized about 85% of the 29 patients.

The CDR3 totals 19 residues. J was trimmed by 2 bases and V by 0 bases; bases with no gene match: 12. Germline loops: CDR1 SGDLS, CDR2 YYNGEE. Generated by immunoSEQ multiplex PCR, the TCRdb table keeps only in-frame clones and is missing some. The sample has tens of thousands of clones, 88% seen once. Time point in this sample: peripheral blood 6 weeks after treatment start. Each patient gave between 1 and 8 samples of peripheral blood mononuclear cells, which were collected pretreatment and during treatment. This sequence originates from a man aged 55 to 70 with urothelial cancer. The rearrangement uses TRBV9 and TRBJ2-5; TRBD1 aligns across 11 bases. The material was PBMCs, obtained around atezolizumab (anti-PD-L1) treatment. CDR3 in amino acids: CASSVGLGGGQGAQETQYF. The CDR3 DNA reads TGTGCCAGCAGCGTAGGACTAGGAGGAGGACAGGGGGCGCAAGAGACCCAGTACTTC.